This TCR beta chain was observed in a study of human T cells and chemical hapten exposure. Turning to the study itself: Scalp application of diphenylcyclopropenone was performed weekly in patients across the entire roughly 26-week study.

In this sample, this clonotype turned up many times. Its target is not known. Time point noted: pre-sensitization, week 0. Described treatment: therapeutic diphenylcyclopropenone sensitization with weekly scalp DPC. Findings and limits, study-wide: Patch test score rose with PT1 expanded TCR count, significant at thresholds 8, 16 and 32, not 4. Versus controls, expanded TCRs had significantly more large CDR3 similarity clusters. Once DPC sensitization occurred, TCRs above 1 in 1000 frequency showed no change.

TCRdb fed the RACE reads into MiXCR, producing one record per CDR3 protein. The data hold around 260,000 distinct CDR3 sequences, with approximately 8.6% observed a single time. V gave up 6 bases and J gave up 0 bases, with 18 bases separating them. The CDR3 has 17 residues. Germline lookup yields CDR1 MNHEY and CDR2 SVGAGI. Sequences were derived from whole blood, sampled in connection with sensitization to the hapten diphenylcyclopropenone (DPC). The J gene is TRBJ1-3, the V gene TRBV6-5, with a possible D match to TRBD1 (5 bases). This TCR derives from a woman in her 40s with alopecia areata. Some clones in this sample may be carry-over from other donors' samples. In nucleotides, the CDR3 is TGTGCCAGCAGGGGACGTTCCGAAAGTAGCTCTGGAAACACCATATATTTT. Residues: CASRGRSESSSGNTIYF.